Listed here are 22 T cell receptor beta chains from one sample, sequenced in a study of T cell changes during pregnancy in multiple sclerosis. Some clones are missing from TCRdb's copy, which holds only in-frame ones; the method was immunoSEQ multiplex PCR. The table has roughly 93,000 clones, more than 85% seen once. The material sequenced was peripheral blood, taken in the first trimester of pregnancy. These receptors were obtained from a female donor in good health, enrolled as a control in a pregnancy study.

The chain is built from TRBV6-6 and TRBJ2-7, with TRBD1 matching over 7 bases. Germline V gene data show CDR1 as MNHNY and CDR2 as SVGAGI (reference sequence). There are 13 residues in the CDR3. The junction had 7 bases not matched to a gene; V was cut back by 6 bases and J by 5 bases. The CDR3: CASSSFTGDEQYF. As DNA, the CDR3 is TGTGCCAGCAGCTCCTTTACAGGGGACGAGCAGTACTTC.

This clone appeared a few times. V gene TRBV5-4 combines with J gene TRBJ1-2; 7 bases fit TRBD1. This CDR3 spans 15 amino acids. The V gene end was trimmed by 4 bases and the J gene end by 6 bases; junction bases not matched to a gene: 12. Germline values: CDR1 SGHNT, CDR2 YYREEE (reference sequence). As DNA, the CDR3 is TGTGCCAGCAGCCCCTCTGACGACAGGGTAGATGGCTACACCTTC. Translated, it gives CASSPSDDRVDGYTF.

The CDR3 region is CASSLSTGDEQYF. The CDR3 nucleotides are TGTGCCAGCAGCCTCTCGACGGGAGATGAGCAGTACTTC. The chain combines TRBV7-9 with TRBJ2-7; D is possibly TRBD2 (6 bases). Trimming pared 5 bases from V and 7 bases from J, leaving 15 bases between. CDR3 length: 13 amino acids. CDR1 is SEHNR and CDR2 is FQNEAQ in the germline V gene (reference sequence).

The gene calls are TRBV30 and TRBJ1-2, with D hard to call. The germline V gene has CDR1 GTSNPN and CDR2 SVGIG (reference sequence). The CDR3 loop spans 15 amino acids. The V and J ends lost 0 bases and 4 bases respectively, with 15 bases between them. The CDR3 DNA reads as TGTGCCTGGAGTGTAGGTCTGACCTGGAGCTATGGCTACACCTTC. Translated, it gives CAWSVGLTWSYGYTF.

V usage is TRBV4-3 and J usage is TRBJ2-1, with 7 bases fitting TRBD1. CDR1 and CDR2 (germline): LGHNA, YSLEER. The length of the CDR3 is 16 residues. The ends lost 3 bases at V and 5 bases at J; junction bases unmatched: 10. This chain's CDR3 is CASSHTTTGYHNEQFF. The CDR3 region has the DNA TGCGCCAGCAGCCATACGACGACAGGGTACCACAATGAGCAGTTCTTC.

The chain has TRBV27 and TRBJ2-5; a possible D gene is TRBD1 (6 bases). V was cut by 2 bases and J by 6 bases, with 16 bases left in between. The CDR3 is made up of 15 amino acids. Germline lookup yields CDR1 MNHEY and CDR2 SMNVEV (reference sequence). This CDR3 is CASSLQTGPWKTQYF. The CDR3 nucleotides read TGTGCCAGCAGTTTACAGACAGGTCCTTGGAAGACCCAGTACTTC.

The chain joins TRBV4-3 to TRBJ1-2, with 7 bases identical to TRBD1. The ends lost 4 bases at V and 1 base at J; junction bases unmatched: 6. This CDR3 region has 15 residues. Germline V gene data show CDR1 as LGHNA and CDR2 as YSLEER. The CDR3 protein is CASSPDRDFNYGYTF. Written as DNA, the CDR3 is TGCGCCAGCAGCCCTGACAGGGACTTTAACTATGGCTACACCTTC.

This chain uses TRBV27 with TRBJ1-2, with a weak D call TRBD1 (5 bases). CDR1 MNHEY and CDR2 SMNVEV come from the germline V gene (reference sequence). The V end lost 1 base, the J end lost 6 bases, and 12 bases lay between the germline ends. This CDR3 is 14 amino acids long. DNA for the CDR3: TGTGCCAGCAGTTTATTCGGCAGGGCGGATGGCTACACCTTC. Translating it yields CASSLFGRADGYTF.

The chain links TRBV28 to TRBJ2-4; 10 nucleotides align to TRBD2. Losses at the gene ends were 9 bases for V and 3 bases for J; bases not matched to a gene: 14. The CDR3 consists of 17 residues. Germline V gives CDR1 MDHEN, CDR2 SYDVKM. The CDR3 loop is CASGITGLADSKNIQYF. CDR3 DNA sequence: TGTGCCAGTGGCATTACCGGACTAGCGGACAGCAAAAACATTCAGTACTTC.

The genes are TRBV15 and TRBJ2-1; D not resolved. Deletions cut 3 bases from V and 7 bases from J, with 7 bases between. The CDR3 contains 12 residues. Germline loops: CDR1 LNHNV, CDR2 YYDKDF (reference sequence). The CDR3 reads CATSRAQNEQFF. The CDR3 DNA is TGTGCCACCAGCAGGGCTCAAAATGAGCAGTTCTTC.

In its sample, this clone was seen once. V and J are TRBV11-2 and TRBJ2-7, with 12 bases lining up with TRBD2. The CDR3 contains 14 residues. Germline assignment: CDR1 SGHAT and CDR2 FQNNGV. After removal of 4 bases from V and 6 bases from J, the junction contained 4 bases not matched to a gene. DNA for the CDR3: TGTGCCAGCAGCTCCACTAGCGGGGGGACCGAGCAGTACTTC. Amino acids: CASSSTSGGTEQYF. Using reference TRBV11-2 and TRBJ2-7 for the parts outside the CDR3, the full variable domain is EAGVAQSPRYKIIEKRQSVAFWCNPISGHATLYWYQQILGQGPKLLIQFQNNGVVDDSQLPKDRFSAERLKGVDSTLKIQPAKLEDSAVYLCASSSTSGGTEQYFGPGTRLTVT.

The chain links TRBV7-9 to TRBJ2-7, with 8 bases lining up with TRBD2. The germline CDR1 and CDR2 sequences are SEHNR and FQNEAQ (reference sequence). The CDR3 is 16 residues long. Trimming at V came to 5 bases and at J to 2 bases, leaving 11 bases not matched to a gene. The CDR3 DNA reads as TGTGCCAGCAGCGATACACGACTAGCGACTACCTACGAGCAGTACTTC. Translated: CASSDTRLATTYEQYF. The whole variable domain, remainder taken from reference TRBV7-9 and TRBJ2-7, is DTGVSQNPRHKITKRGQNVTFRCDPISEHNRLYWYRQTLGQGPEFLTYFQNEAQLEKSRLLSDRFSAERPKGSFSTLEIQRTEQGDSAMYLCASSDTRLATTYEQYFGPGTRLTVT.

The genes are TRBV4-3 and TRBJ2-7; 7 nucleotides agree with TRBD1. Trimming took 0 bases from V and 2 from J; bases not matched to a gene: 4. The CDR3 extends over 15 amino acids. CDR1 is LGHNA and CDR2 is YSLEER in the germline V gene. The CDR3 region is CASSQDTTGAYEQYF. As DNA, the CDR3 is TGCGCCAGCAGCCAAGATACAACAGGGGCCTACGAGCAGTACTTC.

This chain uses TRBV7-9 with TRBJ2-1, with 9 bases identical to TRBD1. In germline, CDR1 is SEHNR, CDR2 FQNEAQ (reference sequence). This CDR3 has 15 amino acids. The trim removed 1 base at V and 5 bases at J, leaving 3 bases unmatched. In DNA, the CDR3 is TGTGCCAGCAGCTTAGGGACAGGGGCCCACAATGAGCAGTTCTTC. Encoded protein: CASSLGTGAHNEQFF.

The chain joins TRBV9 to TRBJ1-2; D is unclear. CDR1 SGDLS and CDR2 YYNGEE come from the germline V gene. The CDR3 is made up of 11 amino acids. V was pared by 0 bases and J by 9 bases, with 6 bases between. The CDR3 DNA follows: TGTGCCAGCAGCGTAGCCGGTCGCTACACCTTC. It translates to CASSVAGRYTF.

Concerning this clone itself: A junction boundary mismatches the germline segment, possibly from a read error. The chain combines TRBV15 with TRBJ1-6; TRBD1 might be the D (6 bases). Germline V lookup: CDR1 LNHNV, CDR2 YYDKDF (reference sequence). This CDR3 has 15 amino acids. The CDR3 DNA reads as TGTGCCACCAGCGGAGACGGCAGGGGTGGTTCACCCCTCCACTTT. It yields the protein CATSGDGRGGSPLHF.

The rearrangement links TRBV11-2 to TRBJ2-7; the match to TRBD2 covers 7 bases. CDR3 length: 12 residues. V lost 5 bases and J lost 9; bases outside the gene matches: 7. Germline V gene lookup returns CDR1 SGHAT and CDR2 FQNNGV. CDR3 sequence: CASSDGGFGQYF. CDR3 DNA sequence: TGTGCCAGCAGCGACGGGGGGTTCGGGCAGTACTTC. Based on the CDR3 plus reference TRBV11-2 and TRBJ2-7, the full variable domain is EAGVAQSPRYKIIEKRQSVAFWCNPISGHATLYWYQQILGQGPKLLIQFQNNGVVDDSQLPKDRFSAERLKGVDSTLKIQPAKLEDSAVYLCASSDGGFGQYFGPGTRLTVT.

The chain is built from TRBV7-2 and TRBJ2-3, with 8 bases fitting TRBD2. The CDR3 is 16 amino acids. Germline V gene sequence: CDR1 SGHTA, CDR2 FQGNSA. After removal of 5 bases from V and 1 base from J, the junction contained 8 bases not matched to a gene. The CDR3 region has the DNA TGTGCCAGCAGCCCCCTTGAGCGGGGGCGCACAGATACGCAGTATTTT. It translates to CASSPLERGRTDTQYF. The variable domain in full, with the rest retrieved from reference TRBV7-2 and TRBJ2-3, is GAGVSQSPSNKVTEKGKDVELRCDPISGHTALYWYRQSLGQGLEFLIYFQGNSAPDKSGLPSDRFSAERTGGSVSTLTIQRTQQEDSAVYLCASSPLERGRTDTQYFGPGTRLTVL.

The chain joins TRBV30 to TRBJ1-2; TRBD1 is a possible D gene (5 bases). The CDR3 totals 13 residues. V lost 4 bases and J 5 bases, leaving 14 bases between the germline ends. Germline CDR1 GTSNPN, CDR2 SVGIG (reference sequence). The CDR3 sequence is CAWNRPGSYGYTF. CDR3 coding DNA: TGTGCCTGGAACCGTCCAGGGTCGTATGGCTACACCTTC.

This clone appeared once. V and J are TRBV19 and TRBJ1-1; unclear D gene. Trimming took 7 bases from V and 6 from J, leaving 15 bases between them. Germline V lookup: CDR1 LNHDA, CDR2 SQIVND (reference sequence). The CDR3 consists of 13 residues. CDR3 sequence (DNA): TGTGCCAGTACCGGCGGCCCGGTGGCTGAAGCTTTCTTT. Its protein is CASTGGPVAEAFF.

V usage is TRBV4-1 and J usage is TRBJ2-6; D might be TRBD2 (7 bases). This CDR3 is built from 18 residues. The V gene's germline CDR1 is MGHRA and CDR2 YSYEKL. Deletions cut 1 base from V and 1 base from J, with 14 bases between. The CDR3 DNA follows: TGCGCCAGCAGCCAAGCACAGGGAGGGCAATCTGGGGCCAACGTCCTGACTTTC. Amino acids: CASSQAQGGQSGANVLTF.

The V call is TRBV7-8, the J call TRBJ2-2; 9 positions agree with TRBD2. Germline lookup yields CDR1 SGHVS and CDR2 FQNEAQ. CDR3 length equals 17 residues. V was pared by 8 bases and J by 0 bases, with 10 bases of the junction left unmatched. CDR3 coding DNA: TGTGCCAGCTCACCCTCAGCGGGGGGAACGAACACCGGGGAGCTGTTTTTT. Its translation is CASSPSAGGTNTGELFF.